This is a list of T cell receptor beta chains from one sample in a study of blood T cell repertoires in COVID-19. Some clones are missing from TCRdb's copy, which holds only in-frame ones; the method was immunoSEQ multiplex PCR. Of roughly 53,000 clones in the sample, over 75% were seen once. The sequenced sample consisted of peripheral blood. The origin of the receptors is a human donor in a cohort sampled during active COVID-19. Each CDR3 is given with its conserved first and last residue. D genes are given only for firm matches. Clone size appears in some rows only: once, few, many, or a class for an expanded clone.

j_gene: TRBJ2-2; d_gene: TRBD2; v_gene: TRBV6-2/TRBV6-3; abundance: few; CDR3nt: TGTGCCAGCAGTTACTTCAGACTAGCGGGGATTGGCACCGGGGAGCTGTTTTTT; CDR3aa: CASSYFRLAGIGTGELFF
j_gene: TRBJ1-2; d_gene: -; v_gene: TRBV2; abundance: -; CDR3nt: TGTGCCAGCAACCCGGTCGAGTCTGGGGGCGGTGGCTACACCTTC; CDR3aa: CASNPVESGGGGYTF
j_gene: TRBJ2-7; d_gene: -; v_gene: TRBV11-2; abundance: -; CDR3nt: TGTGCCAGCAGCCAAATAGGAACTGGGGGCCACGAGCAGTACTTC; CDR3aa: CASSQIGTGGHEQYF
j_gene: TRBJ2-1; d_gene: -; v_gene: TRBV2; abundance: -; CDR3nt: TGTGCCAGCACTGAAGAGGGGAGGGGGGGGAATGAGCAGTTCTTC; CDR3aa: CASTEEGRGGNEQFF
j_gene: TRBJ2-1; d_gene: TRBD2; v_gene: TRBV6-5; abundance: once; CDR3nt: TGTGCCAGCAGCCCACCGGGGGGGCTTAGAGTTGAGCAGTTCTTC; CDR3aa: CASSPPGGLRVEQFF
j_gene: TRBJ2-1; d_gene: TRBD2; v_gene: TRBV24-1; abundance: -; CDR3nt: TGTGCCACCAGTGATAGCCTACCGGGACTAGCGGGACACAATGAGCAGTTCTTC; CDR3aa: CATSDSLPGLAGHNEQFF
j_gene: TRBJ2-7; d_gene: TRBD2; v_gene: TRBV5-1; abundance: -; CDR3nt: TGCGCCAGCAGCTTAGTAGCGGGAGTCAAAGAGCAGTACTTC; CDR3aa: CASSLVAGVKEQYF
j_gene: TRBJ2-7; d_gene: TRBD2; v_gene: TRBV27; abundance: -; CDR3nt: TGTGCCAGCAGTGAACTAGCGGGAGGGCGAGACGAGCAGTACTTC; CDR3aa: CASSELAGGRDEQYF
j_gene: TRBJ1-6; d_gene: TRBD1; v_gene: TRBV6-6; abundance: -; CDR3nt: TGTGCCAGCCAAGGGTCAGGGGGCTTGGGGTCACCCCTCCACTTT; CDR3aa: CASQGSGGLGSPLHF
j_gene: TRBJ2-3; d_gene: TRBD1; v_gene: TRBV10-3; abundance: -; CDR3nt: TGTGCCATCAGTAGGCAGGGGGCATCAGATACGCAGTATTTT; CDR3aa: CAISRQGASDTQYF
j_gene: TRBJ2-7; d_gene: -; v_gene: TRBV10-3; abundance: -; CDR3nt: TGTGCCATCAGCAAAGTACTGGCGGGAACAACCTACGAGCAGTACTTC; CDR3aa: CAISKVLAGTTYEQYF
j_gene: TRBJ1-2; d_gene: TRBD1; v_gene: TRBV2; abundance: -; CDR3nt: TGTGCCAGCAGGGAGGGACAGGGGATCTATGGCTACACCTTC; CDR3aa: CASREGQGIYGYTF
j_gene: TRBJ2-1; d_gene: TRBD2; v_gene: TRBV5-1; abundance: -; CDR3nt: TGCGCCAGCAGCTTATCCGGGACTAGCGCCAATGAGCAGTTCTTC; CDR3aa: CASSLSGTSANEQFF
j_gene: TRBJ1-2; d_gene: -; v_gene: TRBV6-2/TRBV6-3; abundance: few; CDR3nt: TGTGCCAGCAGTTATCTGGGGAGCGGCTACACCTTC; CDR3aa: CASSYLGSGYTF
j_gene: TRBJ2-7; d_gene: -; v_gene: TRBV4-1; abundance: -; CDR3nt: TGCGCCAGCAGCCAAGTTTTCCCGGGGACAAATAACGAGCAGTACTTC; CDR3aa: CASSQVFPGTNNEQYF
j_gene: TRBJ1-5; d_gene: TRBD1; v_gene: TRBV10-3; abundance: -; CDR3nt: TGTGCCATCACCGCGGGACAGGGGCAGCCCCAGCATTTT; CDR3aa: CAITAGQGQPQHF
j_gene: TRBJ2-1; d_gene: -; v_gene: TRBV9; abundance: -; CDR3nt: TGTGCCAGCAGCGTAGAGCGCCAAAGGAATGAGCAGTTCTTC; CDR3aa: CASSVERQRNEQFF
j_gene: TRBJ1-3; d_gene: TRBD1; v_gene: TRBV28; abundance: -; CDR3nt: TGTGCCAGCAGTGGCGGACAGGGGGCGCCTGGAAACACCATATATTTT; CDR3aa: CASSGGQGAPGNTIYF
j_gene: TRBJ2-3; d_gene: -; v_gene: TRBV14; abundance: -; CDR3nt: TGTGCCAGCAGCCAAGAGGTTTCGACGGGTACGCAGTATTTT; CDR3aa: CASSQEVSTGTQYF
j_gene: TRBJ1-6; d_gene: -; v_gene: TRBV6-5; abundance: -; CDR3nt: TGTGCCAGCAGTTACTCGGGGGGCTCCTATAATTCACCCCTCCACTTT; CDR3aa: CASSYSGGSYNSPLHF
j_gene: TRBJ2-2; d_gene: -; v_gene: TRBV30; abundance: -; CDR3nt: TGTGCCTGTCGCGCCGGACAGTTATCCGGGGAGCTGTTTTTT; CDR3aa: CACRAGQLSGELFF
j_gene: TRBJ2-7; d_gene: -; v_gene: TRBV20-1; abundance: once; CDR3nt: TGCAGTGCTCCAGACAGTTCCGAGCAGTACTTC; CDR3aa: CSAPDSSEQYF
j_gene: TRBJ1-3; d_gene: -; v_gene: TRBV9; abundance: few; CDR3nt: TGTGCCAGCAGCGTATGGAGCTCTGGAAACACCATATATTTT; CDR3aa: CASSVWSSGNTIYF
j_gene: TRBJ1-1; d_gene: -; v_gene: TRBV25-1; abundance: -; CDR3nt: TGTGCCAGCAGTGAAACCGGGAGGAACACTGAAGCTTTCTTT; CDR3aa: CASSETGRNTEAFF
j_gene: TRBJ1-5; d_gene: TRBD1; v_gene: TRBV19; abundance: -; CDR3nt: TGTGCCAGTAGTCAGACAGGGGGTGGTCAGCCCCAGCATTTT; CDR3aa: CASSQTGGGQPQHF
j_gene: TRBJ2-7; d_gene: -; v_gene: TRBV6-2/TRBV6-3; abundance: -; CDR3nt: TGTGCCAGCAGTTACACTGCCACCTACGAGCAGTACTTC; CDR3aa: CASSYTATYEQYF
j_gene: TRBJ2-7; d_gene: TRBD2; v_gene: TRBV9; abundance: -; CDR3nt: TGTGCCAGCAGCGTAGGGGGCGGGAGTGATCACGAGCAGTACTTC; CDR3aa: CASSVGGGSDHEQYF
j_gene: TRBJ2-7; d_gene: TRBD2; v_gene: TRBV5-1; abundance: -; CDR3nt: TGCGCCACCCGAAGGACTAGCGAGTCCTACGAGCAGTACTTC; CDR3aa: CATRRTSESYEQYF
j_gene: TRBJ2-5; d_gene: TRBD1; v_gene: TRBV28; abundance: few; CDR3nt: TGTGCCAGCAGGGCCGGACAGGGGTTTGAAGAGACCCAGTACTTC; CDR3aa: CASRAGQGFEETQYF
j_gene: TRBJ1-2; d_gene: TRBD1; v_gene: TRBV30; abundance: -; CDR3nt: TGTGCCTGGAGTCCGACCTCGAGGCAGGGGGCTAACTATGGCTACACCTTC; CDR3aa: CAWSPTSRQGANYGYTF
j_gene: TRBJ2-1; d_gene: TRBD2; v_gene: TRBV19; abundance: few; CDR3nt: TGTGCCAGTAGGACCGGCGGGGGGCTCGACAATGAGCAGTTCTTC; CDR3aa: CASRTGGGLDNEQFF
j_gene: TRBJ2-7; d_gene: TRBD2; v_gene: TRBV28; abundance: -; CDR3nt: TGTGCCAGCAGTACTAGCGGGGGCTCCTACGAGCAGTACTTC; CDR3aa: CASSTSGGSYEQYF
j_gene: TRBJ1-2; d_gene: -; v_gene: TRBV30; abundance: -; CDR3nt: TGTGCCTGGAGTGTTGGACTGCTATTGGATGGCTACACCTTC; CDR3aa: CAWSVGLLLDGYTF
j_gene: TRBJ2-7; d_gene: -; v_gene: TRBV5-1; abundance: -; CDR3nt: TGCGCCAGCAGCTTGCAGGCTGGGGCCGGAACCTACGAGCAGTACTTC; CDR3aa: CASSLQAGAGTYEQYF
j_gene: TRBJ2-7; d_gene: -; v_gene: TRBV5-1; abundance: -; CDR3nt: TGCGCCAGCAGCTTGGCCCCGGGAGAGCCTGGCGAGCAGTACTTC; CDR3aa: CASSLAPGEPGEQYF